The rows below give T cell receptor beta chains drawn from one sample of a study of blood T cell repertoires in COVID-19. Repertoires were generated with immunoSEQ multiplex PCR, while TCRdb's copy carries only in-frame clones and drops some. The table lists 350,000 to 450,000 clones, 85% of them singletons, with 3.6% in the top ten. Sequencing used peripheral blood. The source of these receptors is a woman between 18 and 29 years old with acute or convalescent COVID-19. Each CDR3 is given with its conserved first and last residue. The D gene is left open where the match is weak. Size values are once, few and many counts, or a class for expanded clones, and some rows have none.

v_call	j_call	d_call	clone_size	cdr3_nt	cdr3_aa
TRBV6-1	TRBJ1-5	.	.	TGTGCCAGCAGTGAGGAGTTGGTGGGGCTGGGTCAGCCCCAGCATTTT	CASSEELVGLGQPQHF
TRBV5-4	TRBJ2-3	.	.	TGTGCCAGCAGCTTCCTCGGCAAGACTAAAGGAACAGATACGCAGTATTTT	CASSFLGKTKGTDTQYF
TRBV29-1	TRBJ2-1	TRBD1	many	TGCAGCGTTGAAAACCGGGACAGGGGATACAATGAGCAGTTCTTC	CSVENRDRGYNEQFF
TRBV10-1	TRBJ1-4	.	.	TGCGCCAGCAGTGGGGGGCTTCGGAATAATGAAAAACTGTTTTTT	CASSGGLRNNEKLFF
TRBV5-4	TRBJ1-6	TRBD1	once	TGTGCCAGCACGGGACAGGGAGGATCCCTCCACTTT	CASTGQGGSLHF
TRBV5-1	TRBJ2-1	TRBD2	few	TGCGCCAGCAGCTTGGAGGCTCTGGCGGGAGGGGGTGATGAGCAGTTCTTC	CASSLEALAGGGDEQFF
TRBV6-5	TRBJ2-3	TRBD2	.	TGTGCCAGCAGTAGGGGCGGGGGGGCGGCAGATACGCAGTATTTT	CASSRGGGAADTQYF
TRBV28	TRBJ1-3	.	.	TGTGCCGGCCTAGGAGAGGGTAGGGGGTGGGGAAACACCATATATTTT	CAGLGEGRGWGNTIYF
TRBV5-1	TRBJ1-1	.	.	TGCGCCAGCAGCTTGGTTGAGGGTGGGACTGAAGCTTTCTTT	CASSLVEGGTEAFF
TRBV5-5	TRBJ1-2	TRBD1	.	TGTGCCAGCAGCTTGGCCGGGACAGGGGGTGGTCGTACCTTC	CASSLAGTGGGRTF
TRBV5-5	TRBJ2-7	.	.	TGTGCCAGCAGCTCGCAGGGTCTAAGCTACGAGCAGTACTTC	CASSSQGLSYEQYF
TRBV5-1	TRBJ1-4	TRBD1	.	TGCGCCAGCAGCGCCGACAGGGCCAATGAAAAACTGTTTTTT	CASSADRANEKLFF
TRBV18	TRBJ1-5	.	.	TGTGCCAGCCGAGGACAGTACAATCAGCCCCAGCATTTT	CASRGQYNQPQHF
TRBV28	TRBJ2-1	.	.	TGTGCCAGCAGTCCATACCAGGAGGCCCCTGAGCAGTTCTTC	CASSPYQEAPEQFF
TRBV6-2/TRBV6-3	TRBJ1-5	.	once	TGTGCCAGCAGTTACTCGGGGGGGGATCAGCCCCAGCATTTT	CASSYSGGDQPQHF
TRBV4-1	TRBJ1-1	.	.	TGCGCCAGCAGCCCCCTTTCACCGGGACAGAACACTGAAGCTTTCTTT	CASSPLSPGQNTEAFF
TRBV5-6	TRBJ2-6	TRBD2	.	TGTGCCAGCAGGGGAGGGTCCTCTGGGGCCAACGTCCTGACTTTC	CASRGGSSGANVLTF
TRBV6-4	TRBJ1-2	.	once	TGTGCCAGCAGTGACTCGAGACAGGTTAGCTATGGCTACACCTTC	CASSDSRQVSYGYTF